A selection of T cell receptor beta chains follows, all from one sample in a study of blood T cell repertoires in COVID-19. Libraries were prepared by immunoSEQ multiplex PCR; TCRdb keeps only in-frame clonotypes and omits some of them. The table has fewer than 400,000 clones, less than 85% seen once; the top ten hold 1.9%. The sequenced sample was PBMCs or T cells enriched from blood (not recorded which). Receptor source: a woman under 40 who had been exposed to COVID-19. Both conserved end residues are part of each CDR3. The order of the fields is clone size, V gene, D gene, J gene, CDR3 protein, CDR3 DNA. The D gene is left open where the match is weak. Where a row states a size, it is once, few, many or the class of an expanded clone; other rows omit it.

>.|TRBV27|TRBD1|TRBJ2-3
CASSIGTGGDTQYF
TGTGCCAGCAGTATAGGGACAGGGGGCGATACGCAGTATTTT
>.|TRBV7-2|TRBD2|TRBJ2-1
CASTLPIAGVYNEQFF
TGTGCCAGCACCTTACCGATAGCGGGGGTCTACAATGAGCAGTTCTTC
>.|TRBV20-1|.|TRBJ1-1
CSASYQGTEAFF
TGCAGTGCTAGTTATCAGGGAACTGAAGCTTTCTTT
>.|TRBV27|TRBD2|TRBJ2-5
CASSHLTSGGSQETQYF
TGTGCCAGCAGTCACCTAACTAGCGGGGGGTCACAAGAGACCCAGTACTTC
>few|TRBV7-2|.|TRBJ1-1
CASSLSIVRAGTEAFF
TGTGCCAGCAGCTTATCGATTGTGAGGGCAGGAACTGAAGCTTTCTTT
>.|TRBV6-4|.|TRBJ1-3
CASSESTSSGNTIYF
TGTGCCAGCAGTGAGAGTACTAGCTCTGGAAACACCATATATTTT
>.|TRBV7-2|TRBD2|TRBJ2-5
CASSVTSGGRSQYF
TGTGCCAGCAGCGTAACTAGCGGGGGGAGGTCCCAGTACTTC
>.|TRBV7-9|.|TRBJ2-5
CASSLFLANRETQYF
TGTGCCAGCAGCTTGTTCCTAGCTAACCGAGAGACCCAGTACTTC
>many|TRBV27|TRBD2|TRBJ2-3
CASSLFRGGHTDTQYF
TGTGCCAGCAGTTTGTTTCGCGGGGGGCACACAGATACGCAGTATTTT
>.|TRBV6-1|TRBD2|TRBJ2-3
CASSVGTSGGLSLADTQYF
TGTGCCAGCAGTGTCGGGACTAGCGGGGGGTTAAGTTTGGCAGATACGCAGTATTTT
>.|TRBV27|TRBD1|TRBJ1-4
CASSLGWSQGSEKLFF
TGTGCCAGCAGTTTAGGTTGGTCACAGGGGAGTGAAAAACTGTTTTTT
>.|TRBV19|.|TRBJ2-4
CASRAAGLAKNIQYF
TGTGCCAGTAGAGCCGCAGGACTAGCCAAAAACATTCAGTACTTC
>.|TRBV6-2/TRBV6-3|.|TRBJ1-2
CASSHTPAGTGVNYGYTF
TGTGCCAGCAGCCACACCCCGGCCGGGACGGGAGTTAACTATGGCTACACCTTC
>.|TRBV28|.|TRBJ1-2
CASYEGGGYTF
TGTGCCAGCTACGAGGGCGGGGGCTACACCTTC
>.|TRBV5-1|TRBD1|TRBJ1-2
CASSLGTGVNYGYTF
TGCGCCAGCAGCTTGGGGACAGGGGTAAACTATGGCTACACCTTC
>few|TRBV12-5|TRBD2|TRBJ2-1
CASGLVSSGRCHNEQFF
TGTGCTAGTGGTTTGGTAAGTAGCGGGAGATGTCACAATGAGCAGTTCTTC
>.|TRBV11-2|.|TRBJ2-2
CASSFSSTGELFF
TGTGCCAGCAGCTTCTCGAGCACCGGGGAGCTGTTTTTT
>.|TRBV13|.|TRBJ2-3
CASSLIRGITDTQYF
TGTGCCAGCAGCTTAATCCGGGGGATCACAGATACGCAGTATTTT
>.|TRBV3-1/TRBV3-2|TRBD1|TRBJ1-3
CASSQGTGRGNTIYF
TGTGCCAGCAGCCAAGGGACAGGGAGAGGAAACACCATATATTTT
>.|TRBV6-1|TRBD2|TRBJ2-1
CASSEGSGNYNEQFF
TGTGCCAGCAGTGAAGGGAGCGGGAATTACAATGAGCAGTTCTTC
>.|TRBV19|.|TRBJ1-1
CASTYGNTEAFF
TGTGCCAGTACGTACGGGAACACTGAAGCTTTCTTT
>.|TRBV6-5|.|TRBJ1-1
CASSYSKTALLPEAFF
TGTGCCAGCAGTTACTCGAAGACAGCCCTTCTTCCCGAAGCTTTCTTT
>.|TRBV11-2|TRBD1|TRBJ2-7
CASSPQTGNYYEQYF
TGTGCCAGCAGCCCCCAGACAGGGAACTACTACGAGCAGTACTTC